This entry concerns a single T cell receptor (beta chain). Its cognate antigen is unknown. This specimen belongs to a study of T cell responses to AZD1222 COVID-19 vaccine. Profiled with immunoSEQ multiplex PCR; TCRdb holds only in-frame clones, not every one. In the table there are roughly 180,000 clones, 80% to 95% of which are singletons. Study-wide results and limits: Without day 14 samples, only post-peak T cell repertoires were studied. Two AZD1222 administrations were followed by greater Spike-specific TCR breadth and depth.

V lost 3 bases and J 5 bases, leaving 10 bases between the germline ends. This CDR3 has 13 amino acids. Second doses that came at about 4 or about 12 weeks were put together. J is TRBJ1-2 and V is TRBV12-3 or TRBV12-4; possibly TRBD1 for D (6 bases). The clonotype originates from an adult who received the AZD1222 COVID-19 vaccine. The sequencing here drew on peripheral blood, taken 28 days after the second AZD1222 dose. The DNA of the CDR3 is TGTGCCAGCAGTTTCGGGGGGGCTTATGGCTACACCTTC. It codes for CASSFGGAYGYTF.